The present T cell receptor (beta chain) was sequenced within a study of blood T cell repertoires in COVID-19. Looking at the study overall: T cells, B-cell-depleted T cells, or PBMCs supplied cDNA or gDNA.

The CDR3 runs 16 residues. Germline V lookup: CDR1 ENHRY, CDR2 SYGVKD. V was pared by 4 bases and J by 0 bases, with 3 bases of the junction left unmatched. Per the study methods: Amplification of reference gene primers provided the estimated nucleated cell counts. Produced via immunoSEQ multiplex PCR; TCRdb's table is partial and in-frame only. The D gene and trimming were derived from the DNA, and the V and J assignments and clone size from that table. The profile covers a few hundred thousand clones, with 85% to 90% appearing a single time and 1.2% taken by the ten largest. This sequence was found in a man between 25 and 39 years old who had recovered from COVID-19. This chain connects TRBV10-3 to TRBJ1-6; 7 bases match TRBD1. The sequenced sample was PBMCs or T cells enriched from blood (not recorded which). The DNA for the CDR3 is TGTGCCATCAGTGTCGGGGACAGCTCCTATAATTCACCCCTCCACTTT. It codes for CAISVGDSSYNSPLHF.